One sample yielded the 8 T cell receptor beta chains listed below, sequenced in a study of naive and memory T cell subsets. Study outcomes and limitations: Especially in CD8 cells, naive repertoires contained a few larger clonotypes, possibly CD45RA-re-expressing memory cells.

The antigens these receptors bind are not known. Two oligonucleotides, mixed equimolar, formed the beta constant-region primer covering TRBC1 and TRBC2. Nested alpha and beta constant-region primers with the SP2 primer drove four PCR rounds on ligated cDNA. TCRdb ran MiXCR on the UMI-ligation and nested PCR reads and lists one entry per CDR3 protein. Here the sample spans roughly 83,000 distinct CDR3 sequences, about 11% being singletons. The specimen sequenced was naive CD4+ T cells from blood. The receptors were sampled from a human donor in good health.

This clonotype was picked up a small number of times. The V gene is TRBV2, the J gene TRBJ2-7; TRBD2 might be the D (5 bases). Germline assignment: CDR1 SNHLY and CDR2 FYNNEI. Trimming removed 6 bases from V and 4 bases from J, with 10 bases in between. This CDR3 has 12 amino acids. CDR3 in amino acids: CASRGAEYEQYF. The CDR3 bases are TGTGCCAGCAGGGGAGCGGAGTACGAGCAGTACTTC.

This clonotype showed up just once. V is TRBV9 and J is TRBJ1-4; weak D call: TRBD1 (5 bases). This CDR3 is built from 15 residues. Germline assignment: CDR1 SGDLS and CDR2 YYNGEE. V was shortened by 0 bases and J by 4 bases, with 10 bases between the two germline ends. The CDR3 DNA sequence: TGTGCCAGCAGCGTAGATACAGGACTTAATGAAAAACTGTTTTTT. Encoded protein: CASSVDTGLNEKLFF.

This clonotype occurred a few times. This chain links TRBV23-1 with TRBJ2-2; the D is unclear. TRBV23-1 is known as an ORF, though its function is uncertain. This CDR3 has 14 amino acids. Trimming removed 1 base from V and 7 bases from J, with 10 bases in between. The DNA for the CDR3 is TGCGCCAGCAGTCAATATTCAGGAGACGGGGAGCTGTTTTTT. It translates to CASSQYSGDGELFF.

The chain joins TRBV20-1 to TRBJ1-5; 8 bases align to TRBD1. The V segment lost 3 bases and the J segment 2 bases; nucleotides outside the gene matches: 3. CDR3 length: 14 amino acids. Germline V gives CDR1 DFQATT, CDR2 SNEGSKA (reference sequence). The CDR3 DNA reads as TGCAGTGCTAGGGCAGGGGGCGGCAATCAGCCCCAGCATTTT. Its translation: CSARAGGGNQPQHF.

This clonotype came up many times. The CDR3 DNA reads as TGCGCCAGCAGCCAAGAAGAGGGCAAATTGGGCACAGATACGCAGTATTTT. As protein: CASSQEEGKLGTDTQYF. The chain recombines TRBV4-3 with TRBJ2-3; tentative D call: TRBD2 (5 bases). Between the trimmed V and J ends, which lost 0 bases and 1 base, there was a span of 14 bases. The germline CDR1 and CDR2 sequences are LGHNA and YSLEER. CDR3 length: 17 residues.

The V call is TRBV12-3 or TRBV12-4, the J call TRBJ2-7; D unresolved. V was shortened by 2 bases and J by 4 bases, with 12 bases between the two germline ends. The CDR3 is made up of 14 amino acids. CDR3 residues: CASSLYSGPYEQYF. In DNA, the CDR3 is TGTGCCAGCAGTTTATATTCCGGACCATACGAGCAGTACTTC.

The chain couples TRBV18 to TRBJ2-7; 8 bases map to TRBD1. Per germline, CDR1 KGHSH and CDR2 LQKENI. The V and J ends lost 4 bases and 2 bases, in that order; junction bases with no gene match: 7. The CDR3 contains 15 residues. CDR3 amino acids: CASSHSGTGTYEQYF. The CDR3 coding sequence is TGTGCCAGCTCACACTCCGGGACAGGAACCTACGAGCAGTACTTC.

This clonotype was observed a few times. The genes are TRBV6-2 or TRBV6-3 and TRBJ1-1, with unresolved D. V lost 5 bases, J lost 4 bases, and 11 bases lay in between. Looked up from germline, CDR1 is MNHEY and CDR2 is SVGEGT. The CDR3 has 13 amino acids. The CDR3 bases are TGTGCCAGCAGTACGGGCCTGACCACTGAAGCTTTCTTT. Residues: CASSTGLTTEAFF.